This T cell receptor (beta chain) was sequenced for a study of blood T cell repertoires in COVID-19. Study summary: Samples taken during acute and convalescent COVID-19 were collected in the United States, Italy and Spain.

There are 14 residues in the CDR3. In germline, CDR1 is MNHEY, CDR2 SMNVEV (reference sequence). Trimming left V 5 bases short and J 4 bases short, with 12 bases between. Authors' data handling: Reference gene primer amplification yielded estimated nucleated cell counts. The table came from immunoSEQ multiplex PCR; TCRdb's copy has only in-frame clones and leaves some out. That table is the source of V, J and clone size, and D and trimming were worked out from the DNA. This sample has 25,000 to 35,000 clones, with 90% found just once. Sequenced: peripheral blood. The chain employs TRBV27 and TRBJ1-5; D is unclear. This TCR came from a human donor in a cohort sampled during active COVID-19. The CDR3 sequence: CASSRGRGNQPQHF. DNA for the CDR3: TGTGCCAGCAGTCGTGGACGGGGTAATCAGCCCCAGCATTTT.